This entry features one T cell receptor beta chain sequence. The antigen is undetermined. Given a much more abundant clone one base away, this may be a read error. This entry comes from a study of tumor-infiltrating lymphocytes in primary liver carcinoma. Looking at the study overall: Sequencing of the samples generated roughly 3.5 to 7.5 million productive TCRbeta reads, with similar yields across tissue types.

Total RNA amounting to 450 to 500 ng was the source from which TCR beta cDNA was made with a constant-region primer. What produced the TCR beta libraries was three nested multiplex PCR rounds using slightly modified ARM-PCR. TRBV1-TRBV30 forward and Cbeta reverse primers drove the first two approximately 10-cycle rounds. TCRdb processed the multiplex PCR reads anew with MiXCR; each CDR3 protein has one entry. In the table there are over 100,000 distinct CDR3 sequences, around 70% of which are singletons. Between roughly 20 and 30 mg of unsorted bulk tissue served as the source from which RNA and DNA were co-extracted. Findings and caveats of the study: Pairs of tumor regions overlapped more than tumor-adjacent and tumor-blood pairs did.

The CDR3 totals 15 residues. Looked up from germline, CDR1 is SQVTM and CDR2 is ANQGSEA. The chain couples TRBV29-1 to TRBJ2-2; D is perhaps TRBD2 (7 bases). The sample was tumor-adjacent normal liver tissue. The clonotype was recovered from a woman in her sixties or seventies with primary liver carcinoma and hepatitis B virus infection. CDR3 bases: TGCGGCGTTGGATCGGGGGGCGCGAACACCGGGGAGCTGTTTTTT. This encodes CGVGSGGANTGELFF.